Listed here are 18 T cell receptor beta chains from one sample, sequenced in a study of cytomegalovirus exposure and HLA in healthy donors. Using immunoSEQ multiplex PCR, the repertoire was profiled, and TCRdb retains in-frame clones only, with some absent. Of hundreds of thousands of clones listed, approximately 90% were seen once; the top ten hold roughly 0.8%. The source material was PBMCs. The receptors were sampled from a woman under 30 in good health and CMV-seronegative.

The rearrangement joins TRBV25-1 to TRBJ2-3, with D possibly matching TRBD2 (5 bases). Germline CDR1 is MGHDK and CDR2 is SYGVNS. This CDR3 has 13 residues. The V end lost 0 bases, the J end lost 5 bases, and 6 bases lay between the germline ends. The CDR3 coding sequence is TGTGCCAGCAGTGAATACGGAGGAGATACGCAGTATTTT. Its protein is CASSEYGGDTQYF.

The genes are TRBV7-9 and TRBJ2-5; D is possibly TRBD2 (5 bases). The V and J ends lost 2 bases and 5 bases respectively, with 9 bases between them. This CDR3 spans 13 amino acids. Germline loops: CDR1 SEHNR, CDR2 FQNEAQ (reference sequence). The CDR3 DNA is TGTGCCAGCAGCTTACCCTCGGGGGAGACCCAGTACTTC. It encodes CASSLPSGETQYF.

The chain recombines TRBV7-2 with TRBJ1-1; TRBD1 might be the D (5 bases). The V gene lost 6 bases and the J gene lost 6 bases, with 14 bases spanning the gap. CDR3 length: 13 amino acids. The germline gives CDR1 SGHTA, CDR2 FQGNSA. The CDR3 loop is CASSRQRGAEAFF. The CDR3 coding sequence is TGTGCCAGCAGTCGACAGCGGGGAGCTGAAGCTTTCTTT.

The chain's CDR3 is CASSKTSGGTDTQYF. CDR3 DNA sequence: TGTGCCAGTAGTAAAACTAGCGGGGGCACAGATACGCAGTATTTT. The rearrangement uses TRBV19 and TRBJ2-3; 10 bases are shared with TRBD2. Per germline, CDR1 LNHDA and CDR2 SQIVND (reference sequence). This CDR3 comprises 15 residues. V lost 4 bases to trimming and J lost 1 base; unmatched junction nucleotides: 2.

This sequence joins TRBV28 and TRBJ1-1; 8 bases are a match to TRBD1. The CDR3 runs 15 residues. V lost 4 bases to trimming and J lost 4 bases; unmatched junction nucleotides: 8. CDR1 is MDHEN and CDR2 is SYDVKM in the germline V gene. The CDR3 sequence: CASSSRTGLITEAFF. For the CDR3, the DNA is TGTGCCAGCAGTTCCAGGACAGGGTTGATCACTGAAGCTTTCTTT.

This chain links TRBV9 with TRBJ2-1; TRBD2 aligns across 7 bases. This CDR3 has 17 residues. V gave up 4 bases and J gave up 0 bases; unmatched junction bases: 10. Germline-derived CDR1 and CDR2 are SGDLS and YYNGEE. The CDR3 is CASSPGGGMSSYNEQFF. Written as DNA, the CDR3 is TGTGCCAGCAGCCCTGGGGGAGGGATGAGCTCCTACAATGAGCAGTTCTTC.

The V and J genes are TRBV21-1 and TRBJ2-2; the table's D call, TRBD2, was not checked against the DNA. TRBV21-1 is termed a pseudogene. This CDR3 is 18 amino acids long. CDR3 amino acids: CASSKEEGATEWSLKLFF. In DNA, the CDR3 is TGTGCCAGCAGCAAAGAGGAGGGCGCGACAGAGTGGTCGTTGAAGCTGTTTTTT.

J is TRBJ1-5 and V is TRBV30, with TRBD1 as a possible D gene (5 bases). This CDR3 contains 13 residues. Germline CDR1 and CDR2: GTSNPN and SVGIG (reference sequence). Trimming left V 4 bases short and J 3 bases short, with 10 bases between. The CDR3 region is CAWNAGLNQPQHF. In DNA form, the CDR3 reads TGTGCCTGGAATGCAGGGCTCAATCAGCCCCAGCATTTT.

This clone was seen once. J is TRBJ2-7 and V is TRBV7-3, with D possibly TRBD2 on 5 matching bases. This CDR3 has 13 residues. CDR1 and CDR2 (germline): SGHTA, FQGTGA. V lost 5 bases and J 4 bases, leaving 12 bases between the germline ends. The CDR3 DNA reads TGTGCCAGCAGCCCGGGATTACTTTACGAGCAGTACTTC. Translated, it gives CASSPGLLYEQYF.

V gene TRBV10-3 combines with J gene TRBJ2-7, with D maybe TRBD1 (6 bases). Per the germline V gene, CDR1 is ENHRY and CDR2 is SYGVKD. This CDR3 is 15 amino acids long. Deletions cut 6 bases from V and 2 bases from J, with 17 bases between. CDR3 bases: TGTGCCATCAGGGAGGACAGTGGGATGGCCTACGAGCAGTACTTC. Its protein is CAIREDSGMAYEQYF.

The chain combines TRBV25-1 with TRBJ2-7, with TRBD2 matching 7 bases. Trimming cost V 3 bases and J 1 base; bases outside gene matches: 9. CDR3 length: 16 residues. Germline CDR1 reads MGHDK; CDR2 reads SYGVNS. The CDR3 coding sequence is TGTGCCAGCAGTGATTCGCGGCTAGCGGATTCCTACGAGCAGTACTTC. Translation: CASSDSRLADSYEQYF.

This clone was seen once. V gene TRBV7-9 combines with J gene TRBJ2-7; TRBD1 matches at 11 bases. Germline trimming cut 5 bases from V and 3 bases from J; bases unmatched to any gene: 6. Per germline, CDR1 SEHNR and CDR2 FQNEAQ (reference sequence). The CDR3 runs 15 residues. The CDR3 spells CASSARDRGNYEQYF. CDR3 in DNA: TGTGCCAGCAGCGCCCGGGACAGGGGGAACTACGAGCAGTACTTC.

This sequence joins TRBV28 and TRBJ2-7; TRBD2 is a possible D gene (5 bases). The V and J ends lost 2 bases and 2 bases respectively, with 16 bases between them. The CDR3 has 16 residues. CDR1 and CDR2 from the germline V gene are MDHEN and SYDVKM. CDR3 in amino acids: CASSLPRVTFPYEQYF. The CDR3, as DNA: TGTGCCAGCAGTTTACCGCGGGTCACGTTCCCCTACGAGCAGTACTTC. Looking up the rest from reference TRBV28 and TRBJ2-7 gives the full variable domain: DVKVTQSSRYLVKRTGEKVFLECVQDMDHENMFWYRQDPGLGLRLIYFSYDVKMKEKGDIPEGYSVSREKKERFSLILESASTNQTSMYLCASSLPRVTFPYEQYFGPGTRLTVT.

The V and J genes are TRBV7-9 and TRBJ2-5, with D possibly being TRBD2 (5 bases). V was cut by 2 bases and J by 2 bases, with 9 bases left in between. This CDR3 region has 14 residues. Looked up from germline, CDR1 is SEHNR and CDR2 is FQNEAQ (reference sequence). The CDR3 here is CASSLSGVQETQYF. CDR3 bases: TGTGCCAGCAGCTTATCCGGGGTTCAAGAGACCCAGTACTTC.

The V gene is TRBV7-9, the J gene TRBJ1-4; 9 positions agree with TRBD1. After removal of 4 bases from V and 4 bases from J, the junction contained 10 bases not matched to a gene. This CDR3 spans 17 amino acids. Germline V gene lookup returns CDR1 SEHNR and CDR2 FQNEAQ (reference sequence). In DNA, the CDR3 is TGTGCCAGCAGCTATGGCCATCGGGACAGGGTTAATGAAAAACTGTTTTTT. Amino acids: CASSYGHRDRVNEKLFF.

The DNA of the CDR3 is TGTGCCATCAGTGAGCCCGGTACCAGGCCCTACGAGCAGTACTTC. Its protein product is CAISEPGTRPYEQYF. The rearrangement uses TRBV10-3 and TRBJ2-7, with D unresolved. CDR3 length equals 15 residues. Germline values: CDR1 ENHRY, CDR2 SYGVKD. V dropped 2 bases and J dropped 2 bases, with 13 bases sitting between them.

The chain links TRBV11-2 to TRBJ1-3; D perhaps matches TRBD1 (5 bases). This CDR3 spans 13 amino acids. Germline V gives CDR1 SGHAT, CDR2 FQNNGV. V was clipped by 1 base and J by 11 bases, with 12 bases between them. The CDR3 DNA sequence: TGTGCCAGCAGCTTAGTTCCCGGAGGGGCCATATATTTT. Amino acid sequence: CASSLVPGGAIYF.

This chain uses TRBV30 with TRBJ2-1; TRBD2 aligns across 7 bases. The CDR3 is made up of 15 amino acids. Germline CDR1 GTSNPN, CDR2 SVGIG (reference sequence). V trimming: 0 bases; J trimming: 0 bases; junction bases outside the gene matches: 2. CDR3 in DNA: TGTGCCTGGAGTGTCGGACTAGGCTCCTACAATGAGCAGTTCTTC. Encoded protein: CAWSVGLGSYNEQFF.